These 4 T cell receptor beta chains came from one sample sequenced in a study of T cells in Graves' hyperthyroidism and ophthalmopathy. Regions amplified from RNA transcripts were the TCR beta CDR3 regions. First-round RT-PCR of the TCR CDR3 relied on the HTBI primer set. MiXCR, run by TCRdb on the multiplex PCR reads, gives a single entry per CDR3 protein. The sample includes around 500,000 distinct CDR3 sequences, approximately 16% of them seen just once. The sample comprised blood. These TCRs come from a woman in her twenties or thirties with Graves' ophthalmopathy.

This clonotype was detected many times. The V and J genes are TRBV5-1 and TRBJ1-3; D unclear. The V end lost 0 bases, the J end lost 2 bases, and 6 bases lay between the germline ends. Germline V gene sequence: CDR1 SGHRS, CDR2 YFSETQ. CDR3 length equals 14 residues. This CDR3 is CASSLGTPGNTIYF. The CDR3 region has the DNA TGCGCCAGCAGCTTGGGGACGCCTGGAAACACCATATATTTT.

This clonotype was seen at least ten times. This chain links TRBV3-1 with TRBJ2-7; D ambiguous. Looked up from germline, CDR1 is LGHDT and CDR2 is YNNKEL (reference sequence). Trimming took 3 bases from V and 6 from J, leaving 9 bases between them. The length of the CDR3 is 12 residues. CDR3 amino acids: CASSHPPGEQYF. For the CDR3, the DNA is TGTGCCAGCAGCCACCCCCCGGGCGAGCAGTACTTC.

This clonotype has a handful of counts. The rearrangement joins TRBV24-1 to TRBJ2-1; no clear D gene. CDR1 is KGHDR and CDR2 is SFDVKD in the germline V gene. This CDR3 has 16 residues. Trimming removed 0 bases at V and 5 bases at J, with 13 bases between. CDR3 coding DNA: TGTGCCACCAGTGATTTGCGCGGACGTACGCACAATGAGCAGTTCTTC. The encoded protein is CATSDLRGRTHNEQFF.

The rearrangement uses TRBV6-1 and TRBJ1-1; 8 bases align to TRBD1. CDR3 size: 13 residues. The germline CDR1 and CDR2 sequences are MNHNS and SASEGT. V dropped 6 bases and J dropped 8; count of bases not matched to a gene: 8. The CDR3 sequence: CASSPQGAGEAFF. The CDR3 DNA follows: TGTGCCAGCAGCCCCCAGGGGGCAGGAGAAGCTTTCTTT.